The source of this T cell receptor beta chain is a study of CD8 T cells in ankylosing spondylitis. Whole-study results and caveats: Within ankylosing spondylitis blood, a TCR beta motif made up of roughly eight highly homologous variants appeared to be characteristic. Previously reported in reactive arthritis synovial fluid and blood were some of the motif variants.

This clonotype was found many times. Its matching antigen is unknown. One entry per CDR3 protein results from TCRdb running MiXCR on the 5' RACE reads. The sample contains approximately 190,000 distinct CDR3 sequences, 13% of which appear only once. This sequence originates from a female donor with ankylosing spondylitis or in good health (not recorded which). The sample consisted of blood, either unsorted or a sorted T cell fraction (not recorded which).

The CDR3 spells CSVRDSPLYEQYF. Written as DNA, the CDR3 is TGCAGCGTCCGCGACAGCCCTCTCTACGAGCAGTACTTC. The chain is built from TRBV29-1 and TRBJ2-7; the D gene is possibly TRBD1 (5 bases). Germline loops: CDR1 SQVTM, CDR2 ANQGSEA. This CDR3 is 13 amino acids long. Trimming removed 6 bases from V and 3 bases from J, with 15 bases in between.